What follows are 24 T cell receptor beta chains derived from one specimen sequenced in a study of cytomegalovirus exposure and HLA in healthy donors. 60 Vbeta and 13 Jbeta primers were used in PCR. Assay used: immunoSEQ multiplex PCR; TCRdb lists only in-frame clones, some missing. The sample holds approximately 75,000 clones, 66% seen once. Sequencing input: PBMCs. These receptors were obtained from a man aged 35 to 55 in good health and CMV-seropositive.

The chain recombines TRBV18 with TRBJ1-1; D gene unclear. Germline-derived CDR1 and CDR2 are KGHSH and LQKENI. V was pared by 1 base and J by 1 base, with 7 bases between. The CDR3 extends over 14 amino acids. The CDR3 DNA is TGTGCCAGCTCACCACGTCAGGAGAACACTGAAGCTTTCTTT. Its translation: CASSPRQENTEAFF.

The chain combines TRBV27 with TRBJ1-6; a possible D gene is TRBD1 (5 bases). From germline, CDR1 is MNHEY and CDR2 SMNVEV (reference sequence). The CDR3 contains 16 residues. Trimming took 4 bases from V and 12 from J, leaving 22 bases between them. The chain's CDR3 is CASSYLRAGGTGPLHF. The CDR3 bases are TGTGCCAGCAGTTACCTCCGGGCCGGGGGAACAGGACCCCTCCACTTT.

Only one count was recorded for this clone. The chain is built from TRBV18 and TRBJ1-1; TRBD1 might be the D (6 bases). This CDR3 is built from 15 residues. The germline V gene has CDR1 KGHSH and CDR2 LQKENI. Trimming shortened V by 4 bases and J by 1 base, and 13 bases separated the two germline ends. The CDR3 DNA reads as TGTGCCAGCTCACTAGGACAGCCCGAGAACACTGAAGCTTTCTTT. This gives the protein CASSLGQPENTEAFF.

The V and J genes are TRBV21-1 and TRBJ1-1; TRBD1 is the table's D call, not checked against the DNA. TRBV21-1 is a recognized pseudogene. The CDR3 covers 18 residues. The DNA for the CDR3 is TGTGCCAGCAGCAAGAGGGAACAGGGGACCCCCATGAACACTGAAGCTTTCTTT. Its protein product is CASSKREQGTPMNTEAFF.

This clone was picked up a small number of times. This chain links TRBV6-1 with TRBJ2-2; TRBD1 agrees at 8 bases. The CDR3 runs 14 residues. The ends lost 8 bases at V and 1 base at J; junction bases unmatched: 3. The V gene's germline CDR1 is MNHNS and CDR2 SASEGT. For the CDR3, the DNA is TGTGCCAGCGAGGACAGGGAGAACACCGGGGAGCTGTTTTTT. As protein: CASEDRENTGELFF.

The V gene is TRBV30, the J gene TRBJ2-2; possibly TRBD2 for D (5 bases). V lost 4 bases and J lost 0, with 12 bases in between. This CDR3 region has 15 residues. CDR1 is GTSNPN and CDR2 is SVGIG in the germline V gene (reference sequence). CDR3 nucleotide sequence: TGTGCCTGGAAGCTCCGGGGTGCGAACACCGGGGAGCTGTTTTTT. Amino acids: CAWKLRGANTGELFF. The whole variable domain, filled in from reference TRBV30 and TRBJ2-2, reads SQTIHQWPATLVQPVGSPLSLECTVEGTSNPNLYWYRQAAGRGLQLLFYSVGIGQISSEVPQNLSASRPQDRQFILSSKKLLLSDSGFYLCAWKLRGANTGELFFGEGSRLTVL.

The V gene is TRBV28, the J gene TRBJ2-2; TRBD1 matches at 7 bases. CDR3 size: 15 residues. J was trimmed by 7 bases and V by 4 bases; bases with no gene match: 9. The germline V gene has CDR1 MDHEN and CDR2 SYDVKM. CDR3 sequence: CASSSTTGADGELFF. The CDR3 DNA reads TGTGCCAGCAGTTCAACCACAGGGGCTGACGGGGAGCTGTTTTTT.

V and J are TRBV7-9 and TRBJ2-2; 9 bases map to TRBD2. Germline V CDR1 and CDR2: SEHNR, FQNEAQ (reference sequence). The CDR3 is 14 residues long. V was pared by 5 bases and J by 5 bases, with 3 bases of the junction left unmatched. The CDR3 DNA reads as TGTGCCAGCAGCCAAGCGGGGGGAACCGGGGAGCTGTTTTTT. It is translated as CASSQAGGTGELFF.

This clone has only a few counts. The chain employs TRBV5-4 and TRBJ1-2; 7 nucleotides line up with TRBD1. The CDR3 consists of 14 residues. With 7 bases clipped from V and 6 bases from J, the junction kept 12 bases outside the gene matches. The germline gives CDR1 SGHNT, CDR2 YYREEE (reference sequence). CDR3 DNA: TGTGCCAGCTTCCGCACCGGACAGGTAGATGGCTACACCTTC. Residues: CASFRTGQVDGYTF.

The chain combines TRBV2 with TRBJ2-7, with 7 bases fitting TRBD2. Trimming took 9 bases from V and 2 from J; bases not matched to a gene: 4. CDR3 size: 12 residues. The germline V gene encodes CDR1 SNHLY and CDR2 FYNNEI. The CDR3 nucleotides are TGTGCCAGGGGGGGGGAGGCCTACGAGCAGTACTTC. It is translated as CARGGEAYEQYF.

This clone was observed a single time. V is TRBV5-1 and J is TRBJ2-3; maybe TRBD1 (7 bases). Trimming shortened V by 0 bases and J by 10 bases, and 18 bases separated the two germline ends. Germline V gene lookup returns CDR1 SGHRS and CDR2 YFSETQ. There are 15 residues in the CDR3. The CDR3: CASSLEGGQRHAQYF. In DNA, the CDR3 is TGCGCCAGCAGCTTGGAGGGGGGACAGCGGCATGCGCAGTATTTT.

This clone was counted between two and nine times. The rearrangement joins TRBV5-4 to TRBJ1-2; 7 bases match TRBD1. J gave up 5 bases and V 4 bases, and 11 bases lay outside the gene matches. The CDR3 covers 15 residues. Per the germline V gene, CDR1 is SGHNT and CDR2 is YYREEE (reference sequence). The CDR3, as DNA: TGTGCCAGCAGCCAGTCCGACAGGGATTGGTATGGCTACACCTTC. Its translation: CASSQSDRDWYGYTF.

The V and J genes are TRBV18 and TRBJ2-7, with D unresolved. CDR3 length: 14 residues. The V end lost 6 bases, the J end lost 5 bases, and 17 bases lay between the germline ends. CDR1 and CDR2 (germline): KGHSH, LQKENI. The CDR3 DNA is TGTGCCAGCTCTCCAGACACCCTGTCCGACGAGCAGTACTTC. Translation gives CASSPDTLSDEQYF.

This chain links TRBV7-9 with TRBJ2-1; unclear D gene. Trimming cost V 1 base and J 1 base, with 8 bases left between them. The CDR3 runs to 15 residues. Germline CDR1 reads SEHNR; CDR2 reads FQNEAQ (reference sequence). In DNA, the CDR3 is TGTGCCAGCAGCTTAGGGCTAGTTTCCTACAATGAGCAGTTCTTC. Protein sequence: CASSLGLVSYNEQFF.

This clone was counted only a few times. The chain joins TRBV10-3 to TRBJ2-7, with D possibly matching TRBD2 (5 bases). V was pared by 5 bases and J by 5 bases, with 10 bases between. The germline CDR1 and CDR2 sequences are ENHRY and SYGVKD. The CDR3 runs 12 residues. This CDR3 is CAISQGLNEQYF. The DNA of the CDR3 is TGTGCCATCAGTCAAGGACTCAACGAGCAGTACTTC.

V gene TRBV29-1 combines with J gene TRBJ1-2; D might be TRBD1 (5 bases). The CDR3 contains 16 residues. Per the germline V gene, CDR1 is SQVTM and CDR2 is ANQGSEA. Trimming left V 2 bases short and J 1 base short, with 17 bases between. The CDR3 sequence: CSVETPIGGDNYGYTF. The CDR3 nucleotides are TGCAGCGTTGAAACCCCAATCGGGGGGGATAACTATGGCTACACCTTC.

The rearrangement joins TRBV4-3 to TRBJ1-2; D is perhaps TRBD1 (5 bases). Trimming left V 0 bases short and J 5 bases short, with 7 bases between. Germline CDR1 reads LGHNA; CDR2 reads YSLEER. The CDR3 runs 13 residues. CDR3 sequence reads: CASSQEKGYGYTF. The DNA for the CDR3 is TGCGCCAGCAGCCAAGAGAAGGGGTATGGCTACACCTTC.

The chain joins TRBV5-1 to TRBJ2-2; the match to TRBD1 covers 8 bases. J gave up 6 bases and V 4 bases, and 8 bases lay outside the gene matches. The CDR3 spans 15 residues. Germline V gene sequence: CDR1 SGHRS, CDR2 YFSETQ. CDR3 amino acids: CASSPGTGSSGELFF. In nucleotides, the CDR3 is TGCGCCAGCAGCCCGGGGACAGGTTCGTCCGGGGAGCTGTTTTTT.

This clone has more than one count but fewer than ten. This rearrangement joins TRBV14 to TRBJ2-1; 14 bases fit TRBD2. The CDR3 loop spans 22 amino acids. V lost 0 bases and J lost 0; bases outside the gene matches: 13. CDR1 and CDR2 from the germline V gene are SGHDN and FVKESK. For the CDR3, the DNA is TGTGCCAGCAGCCAAGATTCCGGACTAGCGGGGGGCCTATTGAGCTCCTACAATGAGCAGTTCTTC. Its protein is CASSQDSGLAGGLLSSYNEQFF.

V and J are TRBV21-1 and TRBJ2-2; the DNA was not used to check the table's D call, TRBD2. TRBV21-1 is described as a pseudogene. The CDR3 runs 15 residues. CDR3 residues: CASSGGGLNTGELFF. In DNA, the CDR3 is TGTGCCAGCTCCGGGGGGGGGCTGAACACCGGGGAGCTGTTTTTT.

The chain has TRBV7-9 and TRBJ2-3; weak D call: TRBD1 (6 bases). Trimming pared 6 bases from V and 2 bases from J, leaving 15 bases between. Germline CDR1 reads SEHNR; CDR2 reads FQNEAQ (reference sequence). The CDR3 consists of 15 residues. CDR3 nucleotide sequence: TGTGCCAGCAGTCACGCCGGGACAAACACAGATACGCAGTATTTT. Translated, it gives CASSHAGTNTDTQYF.

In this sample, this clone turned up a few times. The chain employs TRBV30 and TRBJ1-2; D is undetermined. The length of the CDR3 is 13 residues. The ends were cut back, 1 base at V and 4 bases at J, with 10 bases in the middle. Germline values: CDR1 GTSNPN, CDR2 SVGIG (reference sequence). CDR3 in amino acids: CAWSGLTPYGYTF. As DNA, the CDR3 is TGTGCCTGGAGTGGGCTGACTCCCTATGGCTACACCTTC.

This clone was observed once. The CDR3 coding sequence is TGTGCCAGCAGCTTAGTACGGACAGGGGGCGGAAACACCATATATTTT. Translated, it gives CASSLVRTGGGNTIYF. The chain carries TRBV7-9 and TRBJ1-3; 11 bases map to TRBD1. Germline V lookup: CDR1 SEHNR, CDR2 FQNEAQ (reference sequence). The CDR3 has 16 amino acids. V shed 1 base and J 4 bases; nucleotides not matched to a gene: 3.

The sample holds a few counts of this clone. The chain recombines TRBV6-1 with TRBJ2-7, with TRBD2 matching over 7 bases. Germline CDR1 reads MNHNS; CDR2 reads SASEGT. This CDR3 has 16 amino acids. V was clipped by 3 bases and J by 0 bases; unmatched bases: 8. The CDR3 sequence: CASSEHQGGFSYEQYF. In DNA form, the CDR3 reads TGTGCCAGCAGTGAGCACCAGGGAGGGTTCTCCTACGAGCAGTACTTC.